This T cell receptor (beta chain) was documented in a study of CD4 and CD8 cells across lung adenocarcinoma regions. Between the trimmed V and J ends, which lost 2 bases and 0 bases, there was a span of 2 bases. CDR1 and CDR2 (germline): MNHEY, SMNVEV (reference sequence). The CDR3 sequence is 13 residues long. TCRdb re-analysed the PCR reads in MiXCR, keeping a single row per CDR3 protein. The sample lists around 10,000 distinct CDR3 sequences; 40% to 60% were seen once. The patients had localized lung adenocarcinoma, a non-small cell subtype. This clonotype has a count of ten or more. V is TRBV27 and J is TRBJ2-1; D not certain. This sequence originates from a male donor with lung adenocarcinoma. The CD4 and CD8 labels of this study may be unreliable. Sequences were obtained from CD8+ T cells from the margin of a lung tumor. The CDR3 region is CASSLSSYNEQFF. The CDR3 DNA is TGTGCCAGCAGTTTAAGCTCCTACAATGAGCAGTTCTTC.